This T cell receptor (beta chain) was sequenced during a study of cytomegalovirus exposure and HLA in healthy donors. The donors gave bone marrow, and they were healthy. It was with 60 Vbeta and 13 Jbeta primers that the PCR ran. How the authors handled the data: In a later analysis, of 79 million or so unique beta chains, about 11 million appeared in at least two donors. Using immunoSEQ multiplex PCR, the repertoire was profiled, and TCRdb retains in-frame clones only, with some absent. V, J and clone size derive from that table, while D and trimming were established from the DNA sequence. The top ten hold roughly 2.5% of the sample, which has some 220,000 clones, 75% to 85% seen once. Study results and caveats: Earlier results showed most TCR beta V segments being productive about 87% or about 30% of the time. There were some V segments, including TRBV6-2 and TRBV6-3, excluded as indistinguishable.

In regard to this clone: As yet, its antigen is unknown.

Germline CDR1 is SGHTA and CDR2 is FQGTGA. Deletions cut 9 bases from V and 1 base from J, with 12 bases between. This CDR3 region has 13 residues. This sequence originates from a woman between 55 and 75 years old in good health and CMV-seropositive. Sequencing was performed on PBMCs. The V and J genes are TRBV7-3 and TRBJ2-5, with D perhaps matching TRBD2 (5 bases). The CDR3 protein is CASAPGSQETQYF. CDR3 in DNA: TGTGCCAGTGCTCCGGGGAGCCAAGAGACCCAGTACTTC.